This TCR beta chain was found in a study of T cell responses to AZD1222 COVID-19 vaccine. With 0 bases removed from V and 6 bases from J, the gap between germline ends came to 9 bases. Germline V gene data show CDR1 as PRHDT and CDR2 as FYEKMQ (reference sequence). This CDR3 comprises 14 residues. Whole-study results and caveats: Baseline antibody screening turned up just five to seven seropositive AZD1222 recipients. Along spike, vaccine-associated CD4 TCRs were found throughout, with dominance at 160-218 and 743-854. Nearly half of spike-specific TCRs reportedly target unmutated variant regions.

Turning to this clone: No antigen is known for it.

Using immunoSEQ multiplex PCR, the repertoire was profiled, and TCRdb retains in-frame clones only, with some absent. The sample shows 150,000 or so clones, around 86% of them seen only once. This clonotype originated in an adult in good health. The sample here was peripheral blood, taken on day 0 of MenACWY control vaccination. The chain is built from TRBV13 and TRBJ2-1; D is unclear. The CDR3: CASSLGVGLNEQFF. The CDR3 region has the DNA TGTGCCAGCAGCTTAGGAGTAGGCCTCAATGAGCAGTTCTTC.